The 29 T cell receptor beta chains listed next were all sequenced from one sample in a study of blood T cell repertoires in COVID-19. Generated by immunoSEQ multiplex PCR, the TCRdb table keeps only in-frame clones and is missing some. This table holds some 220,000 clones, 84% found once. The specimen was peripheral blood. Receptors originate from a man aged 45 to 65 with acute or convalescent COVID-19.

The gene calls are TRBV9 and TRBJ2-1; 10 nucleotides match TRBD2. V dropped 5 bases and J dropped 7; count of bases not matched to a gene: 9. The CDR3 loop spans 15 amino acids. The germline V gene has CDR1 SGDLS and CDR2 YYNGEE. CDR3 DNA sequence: TGTGCCAGCAGTCACAGCGGGGGGGCCGCGAATGAGCAGTTCTTC. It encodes CASSHSGGAANEQFF.

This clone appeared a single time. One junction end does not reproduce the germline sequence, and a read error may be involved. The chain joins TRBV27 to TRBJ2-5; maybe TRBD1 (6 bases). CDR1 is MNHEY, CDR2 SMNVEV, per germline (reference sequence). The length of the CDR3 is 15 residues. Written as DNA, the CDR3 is TGTGCCAGCTGTTTTTCTATGGGGGCACAAGAGACCCAGTACTTC. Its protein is CASCFSMGAQETQYF.

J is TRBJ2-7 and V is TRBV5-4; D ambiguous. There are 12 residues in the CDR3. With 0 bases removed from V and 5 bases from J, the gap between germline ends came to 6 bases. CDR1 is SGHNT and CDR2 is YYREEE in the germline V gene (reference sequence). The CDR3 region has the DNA TGTGCCAGCAGCTTGGCAACAGACGAGCAGTACTTC. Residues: CASSLATDEQYF. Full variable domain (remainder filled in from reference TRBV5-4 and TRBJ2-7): ETGVTQSPTHLIKTRGQQVTLRCSSQSGHNTVSWYQQALGQGPQFIFQYYREEENGRGNFPPRFSGLQFPNYSSELNVNALELDDSALYLCASSLATDEQYFGPGTRLTVT.

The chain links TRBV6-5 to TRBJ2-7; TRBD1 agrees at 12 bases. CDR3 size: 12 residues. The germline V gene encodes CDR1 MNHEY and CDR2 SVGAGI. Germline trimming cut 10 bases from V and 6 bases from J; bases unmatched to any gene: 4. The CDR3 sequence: CATGTGGGEQYF. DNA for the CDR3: TGTGCCACAGGGACAGGGGGCGGCGAGCAGTACTTC.

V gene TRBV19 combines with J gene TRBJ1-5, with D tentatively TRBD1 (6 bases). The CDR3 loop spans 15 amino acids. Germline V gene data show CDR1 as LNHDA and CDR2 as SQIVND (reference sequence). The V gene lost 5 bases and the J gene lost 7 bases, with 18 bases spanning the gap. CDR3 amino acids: CASSSPRSGGQPQHF. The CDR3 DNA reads TGTGCCAGTAGTTCCCCCCGTAGCGGGGGCCAGCCCCAGCATTTT.

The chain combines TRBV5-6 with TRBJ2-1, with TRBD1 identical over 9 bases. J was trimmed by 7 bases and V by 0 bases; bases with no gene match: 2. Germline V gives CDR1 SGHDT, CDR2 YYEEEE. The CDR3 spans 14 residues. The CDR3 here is CASSLGDRENEQFF. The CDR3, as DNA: TGTGCCAGCAGCTTGGGGGACAGGGAAAATGAGCAGTTCTTC.

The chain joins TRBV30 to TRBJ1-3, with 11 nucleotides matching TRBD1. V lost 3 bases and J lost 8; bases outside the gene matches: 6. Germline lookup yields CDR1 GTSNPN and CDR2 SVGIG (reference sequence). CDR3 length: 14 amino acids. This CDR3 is CAWSGQGAGDTIYF. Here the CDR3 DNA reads TGTGCCTGGAGCGGACAGGGGGCCGGGGACACCATATATTTT.

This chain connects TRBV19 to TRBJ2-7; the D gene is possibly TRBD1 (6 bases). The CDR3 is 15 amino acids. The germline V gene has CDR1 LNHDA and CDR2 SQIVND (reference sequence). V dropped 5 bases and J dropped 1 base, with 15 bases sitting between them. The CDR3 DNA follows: TGTGCCAGTAGTGTAGCCCGGGACAATTCCTACGAGCAGTACTTC. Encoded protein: CASSVARDNSYEQYF.

This chain's CDR3 is CASSPDSLGEKLFF. The CDR3 DNA reads as TGCGCCAGCAGCCCGGACAGTTTAGGGGAAAAACTGTTTTTT. This chain links TRBV4-1 with TRBJ1-4, with D possibly being TRBD1 (6 bases). V was pared by 4 bases and J by 8 bases, with 14 bases between. The germline V gene encodes CDR1 MGHRA and CDR2 YSYEKL. This CDR3 is 14 amino acids long.

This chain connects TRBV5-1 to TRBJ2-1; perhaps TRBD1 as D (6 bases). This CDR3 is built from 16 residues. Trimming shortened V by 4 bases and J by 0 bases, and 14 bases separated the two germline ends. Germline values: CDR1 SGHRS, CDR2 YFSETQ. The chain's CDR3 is CASSKTGTTSYNEQFF. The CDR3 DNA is TGCGCCAGCAGCAAGACCGGGACAACCTCCTACAATGAGCAGTTCTTC. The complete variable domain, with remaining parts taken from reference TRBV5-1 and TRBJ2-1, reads KAGVTQTPRYLIKTRGQQVTLSCSPISGHRSVSWYQQTPGQGLQFLFEYFSETQRNKGNFPGRFSGRQFSNSRSEMNVSTLELGDSALYLCASSKTGTTSYNEQFFGPGTRLTVL.

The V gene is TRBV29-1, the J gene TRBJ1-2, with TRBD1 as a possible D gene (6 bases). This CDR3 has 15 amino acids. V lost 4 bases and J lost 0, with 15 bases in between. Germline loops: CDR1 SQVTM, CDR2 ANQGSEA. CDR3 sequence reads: CSVVSRGKANYGYTF. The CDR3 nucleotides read TGCAGCGTTGTCTCCAGGGGAAAAGCTAACTATGGCTACACCTTC.

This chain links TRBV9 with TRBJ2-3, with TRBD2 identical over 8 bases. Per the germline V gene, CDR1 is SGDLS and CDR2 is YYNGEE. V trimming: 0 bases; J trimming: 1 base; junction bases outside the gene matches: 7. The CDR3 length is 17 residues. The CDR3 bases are TGTGCCAGCAGCGTAGATGGTAGCGGGACGGGCACAGATACGCAGTATTTT. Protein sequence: CASSVDGSGTGTDTQYF.

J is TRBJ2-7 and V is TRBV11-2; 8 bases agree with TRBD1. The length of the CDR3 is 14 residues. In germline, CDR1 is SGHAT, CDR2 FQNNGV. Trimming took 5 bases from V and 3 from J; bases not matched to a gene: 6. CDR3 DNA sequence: TGTGCCAGCAGCCTTCAGGGGGCGGGCTACGAGCAGTACTTC. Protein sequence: CASSLQGAGYEQYF.

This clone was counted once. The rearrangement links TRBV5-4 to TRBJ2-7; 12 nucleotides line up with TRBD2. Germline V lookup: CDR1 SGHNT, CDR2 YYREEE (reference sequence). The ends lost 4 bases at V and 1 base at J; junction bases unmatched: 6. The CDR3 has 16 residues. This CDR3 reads CASSRPGTSGSYEQYF. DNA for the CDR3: TGTGCCAGCAGCCGGCCGGGGACTAGCGGGTCCTACGAGCAGTACTTC.

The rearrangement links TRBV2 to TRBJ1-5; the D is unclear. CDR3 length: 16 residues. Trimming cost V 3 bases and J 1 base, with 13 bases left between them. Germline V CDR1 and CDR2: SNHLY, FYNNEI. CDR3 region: CASSEEDFRSNQPQHF. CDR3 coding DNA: TGTGCCAGCAGTGAGGAAGACTTCAGAAGCAATCAGCCCCAGCATTTT.

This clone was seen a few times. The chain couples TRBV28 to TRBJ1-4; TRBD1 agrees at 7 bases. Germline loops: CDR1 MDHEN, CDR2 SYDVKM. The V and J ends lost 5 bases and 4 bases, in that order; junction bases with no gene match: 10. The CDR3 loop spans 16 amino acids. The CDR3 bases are TGTGCCAGCAGTGCCCAAAAGGGGGCTGATAATGAAAAACTGTTTTTT. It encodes CASSAQKGADNEKLFF.

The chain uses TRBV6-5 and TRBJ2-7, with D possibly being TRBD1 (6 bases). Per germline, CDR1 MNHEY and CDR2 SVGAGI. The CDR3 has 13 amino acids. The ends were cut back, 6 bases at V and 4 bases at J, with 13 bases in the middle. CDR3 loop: CASRRTAEYEQYF. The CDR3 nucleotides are TGTGCCAGCAGACGGACAGCCGAATACGAGCAGTACTTC.

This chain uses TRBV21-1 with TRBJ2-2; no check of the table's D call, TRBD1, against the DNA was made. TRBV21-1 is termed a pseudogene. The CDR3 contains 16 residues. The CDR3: CASSKFRDRGRRELFF. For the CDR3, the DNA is TGTGCCAGCAGCAAATTCAGGGACAGGGGCCGGCGGGAGCTGTTTTTT.

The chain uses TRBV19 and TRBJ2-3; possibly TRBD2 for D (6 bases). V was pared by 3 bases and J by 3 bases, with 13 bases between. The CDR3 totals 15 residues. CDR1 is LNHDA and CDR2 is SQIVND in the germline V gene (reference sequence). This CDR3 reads CASSIWPSVTDTQYF. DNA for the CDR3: TGTGCCAGTAGTATTTGGCCTAGCGTAACAGATACGCAGTATTTT. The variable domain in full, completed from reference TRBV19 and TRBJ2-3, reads DGGITQSPKYLFRKEGQNVTLSCEQNLNHDAMYWYRQDPGQGLRLIYYSQIVNDFQKGDIAEGYSVSREKKESFPLTVTSAQKNPTAFYLCASSIWPSVTDTQYFGPGTRLTVL.

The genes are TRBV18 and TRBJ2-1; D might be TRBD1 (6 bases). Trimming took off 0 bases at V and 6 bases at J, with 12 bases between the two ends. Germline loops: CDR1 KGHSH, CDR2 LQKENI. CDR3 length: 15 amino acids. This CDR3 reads CASSPPGSGVNEQFF. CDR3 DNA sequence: TGTGCCAGCTCACCACCGGGATCAGGGGTCAATGAGCAGTTCTTC.

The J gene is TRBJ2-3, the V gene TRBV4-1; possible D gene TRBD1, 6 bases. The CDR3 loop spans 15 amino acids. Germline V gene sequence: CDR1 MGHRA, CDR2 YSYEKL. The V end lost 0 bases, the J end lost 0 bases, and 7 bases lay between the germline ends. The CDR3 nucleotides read TGCGCCAGCAGCCAAGACGGACAGAGCACAGATACGCAGTATTTT. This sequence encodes CASSQDGQSTDTQYF.

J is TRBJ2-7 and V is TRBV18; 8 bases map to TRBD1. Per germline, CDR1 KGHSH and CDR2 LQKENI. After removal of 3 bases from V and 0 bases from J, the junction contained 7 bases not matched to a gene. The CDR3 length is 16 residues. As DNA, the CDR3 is TGTGCCAGCTCACCGGTAGGACAGGGCCACTCCTACGAGCAGTACTTC. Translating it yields CASSPVGQGHSYEQYF.

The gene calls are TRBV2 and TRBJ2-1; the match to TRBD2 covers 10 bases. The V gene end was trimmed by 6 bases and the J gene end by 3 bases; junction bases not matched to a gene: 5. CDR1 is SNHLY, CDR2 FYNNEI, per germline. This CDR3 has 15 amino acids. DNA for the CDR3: TGTGCCAGCAGCCCCGGGACTAGCGACTACAATGAGCAGTTCTTC. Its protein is CASSPGTSDYNEQFF.

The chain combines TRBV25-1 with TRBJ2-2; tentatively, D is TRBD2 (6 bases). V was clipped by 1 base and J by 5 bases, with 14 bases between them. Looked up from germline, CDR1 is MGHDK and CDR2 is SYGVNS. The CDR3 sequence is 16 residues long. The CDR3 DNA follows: TGTGCCAGCAGTGAATCGGTGTCGGGAGTTACCGGGGAGCTGTTTTTT. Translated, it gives CASSESVSGVTGELFF.

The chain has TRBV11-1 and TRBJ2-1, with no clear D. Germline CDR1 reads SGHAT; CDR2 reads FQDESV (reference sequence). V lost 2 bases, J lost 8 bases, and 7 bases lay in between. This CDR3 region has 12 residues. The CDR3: CASSLFLHEQFF. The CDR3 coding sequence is TGTGCCAGCAGCTTATTCCTCCATGAGCAGTTCTTC.

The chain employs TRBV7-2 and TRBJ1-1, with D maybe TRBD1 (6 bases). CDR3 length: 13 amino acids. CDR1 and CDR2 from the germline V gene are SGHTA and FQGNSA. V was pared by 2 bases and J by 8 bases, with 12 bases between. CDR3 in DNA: TGTGCCAGCAGCTTATTCTGGGGACAAGAAGCTTTCTTT. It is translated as CASSLFWGQEAFF.

The CDR3 here is CASSDGEGGYTF. Here the CDR3 DNA reads TGTGCCAGCAGTGATGGGGAGGGAGGCTACACCTTC. V gene TRBV6-1 combines with J gene TRBJ1-2; D gene uncertain. V was cut by 3 bases and J by 8 bases, with 10 bases left in between. Germline CDR1 MNHNS, CDR2 SASEGT. This CDR3 has 12 residues.

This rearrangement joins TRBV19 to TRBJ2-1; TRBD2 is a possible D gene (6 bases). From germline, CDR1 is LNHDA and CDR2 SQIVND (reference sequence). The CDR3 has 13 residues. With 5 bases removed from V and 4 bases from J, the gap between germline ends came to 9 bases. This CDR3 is CASSGRGYNEQFF. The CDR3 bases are TGTGCCAGTAGTGGGCGGGGTTACAATGAGCAGTTCTTC.

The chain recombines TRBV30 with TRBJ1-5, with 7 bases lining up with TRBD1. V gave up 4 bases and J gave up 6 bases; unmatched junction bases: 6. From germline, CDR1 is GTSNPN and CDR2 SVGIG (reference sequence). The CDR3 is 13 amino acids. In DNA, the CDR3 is TGTGCCTGGACCCGGACAGGTACTCAGCCCCAGCATTTT. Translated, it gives CAWTRTGTQPQHF.